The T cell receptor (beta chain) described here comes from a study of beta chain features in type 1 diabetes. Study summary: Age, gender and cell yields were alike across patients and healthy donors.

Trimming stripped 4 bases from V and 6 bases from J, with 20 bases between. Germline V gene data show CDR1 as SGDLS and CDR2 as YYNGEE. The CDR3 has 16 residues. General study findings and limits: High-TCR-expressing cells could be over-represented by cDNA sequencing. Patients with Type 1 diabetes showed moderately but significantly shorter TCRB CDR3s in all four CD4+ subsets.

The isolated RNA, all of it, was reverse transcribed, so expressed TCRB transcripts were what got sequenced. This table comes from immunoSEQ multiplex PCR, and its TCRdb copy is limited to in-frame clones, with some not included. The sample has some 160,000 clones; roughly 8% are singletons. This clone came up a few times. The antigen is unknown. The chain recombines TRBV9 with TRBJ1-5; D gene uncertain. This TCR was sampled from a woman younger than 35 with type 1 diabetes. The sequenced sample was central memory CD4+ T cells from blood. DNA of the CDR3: TGTGCCAGCAGCCCCTCTGCGGCATCAGTAGGTCAGCCCCAGCATTTT. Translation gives CASSPSAASVGQPQHF. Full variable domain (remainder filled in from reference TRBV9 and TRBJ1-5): DSGVTQTPKHLITATGQRVTLRCSPRSGDLSVYWYQQSLDQGLQFLIQYYNGEERAKGNILERFSAQQFPDLHSELNLSSLELGDSALYFCASSPSAASVGQPQHFGDGTRLSIL.